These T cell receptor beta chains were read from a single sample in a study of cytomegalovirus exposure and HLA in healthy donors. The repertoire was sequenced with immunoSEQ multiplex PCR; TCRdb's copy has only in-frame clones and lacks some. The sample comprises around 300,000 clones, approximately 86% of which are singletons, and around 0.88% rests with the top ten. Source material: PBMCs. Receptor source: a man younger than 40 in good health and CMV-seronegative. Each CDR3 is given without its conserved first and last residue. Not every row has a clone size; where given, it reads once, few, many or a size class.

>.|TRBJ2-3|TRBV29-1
SVSQKGDTQY
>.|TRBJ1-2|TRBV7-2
ASSPRDRGPNYGYT
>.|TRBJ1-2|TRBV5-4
ASSSGTANPMGGYT
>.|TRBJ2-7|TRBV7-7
ASSRGQFYEQY
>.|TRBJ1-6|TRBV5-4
ASSFRGQLNSPLH
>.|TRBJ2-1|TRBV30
ACRWRGGGNEQF
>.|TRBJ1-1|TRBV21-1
ASSPVSTEAF
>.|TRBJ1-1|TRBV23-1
ASRPLGEAEAF
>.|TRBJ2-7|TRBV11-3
ASSPGTGGYEQY
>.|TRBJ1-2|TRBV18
ASSPYLPGENYGYT
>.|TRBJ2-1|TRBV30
AWSVLTGSYNEQF
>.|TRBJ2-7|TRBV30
AWSVKGLDRHY
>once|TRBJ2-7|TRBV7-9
ASSRTTGEFYEQY
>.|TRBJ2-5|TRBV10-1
ASSEGSGGRVAQY
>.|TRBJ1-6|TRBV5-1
ASSWTGPNSPLH
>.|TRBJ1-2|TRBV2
ASKLTGGDYGYT
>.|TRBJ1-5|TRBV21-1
ASSKGFRVGASYSNQPQH
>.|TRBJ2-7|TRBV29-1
SVDIGVESGGTYEQY
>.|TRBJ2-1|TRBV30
AWSRRRDNEQF
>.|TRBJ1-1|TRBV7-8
ASSLEAGTGNTEAF
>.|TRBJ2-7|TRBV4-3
ASSPVVGAYYEQY
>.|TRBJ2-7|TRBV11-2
ASSLFTGYEQY
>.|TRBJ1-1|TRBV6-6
ASSYGTASLNTEAF
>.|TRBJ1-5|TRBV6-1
ASSAGESAPQH